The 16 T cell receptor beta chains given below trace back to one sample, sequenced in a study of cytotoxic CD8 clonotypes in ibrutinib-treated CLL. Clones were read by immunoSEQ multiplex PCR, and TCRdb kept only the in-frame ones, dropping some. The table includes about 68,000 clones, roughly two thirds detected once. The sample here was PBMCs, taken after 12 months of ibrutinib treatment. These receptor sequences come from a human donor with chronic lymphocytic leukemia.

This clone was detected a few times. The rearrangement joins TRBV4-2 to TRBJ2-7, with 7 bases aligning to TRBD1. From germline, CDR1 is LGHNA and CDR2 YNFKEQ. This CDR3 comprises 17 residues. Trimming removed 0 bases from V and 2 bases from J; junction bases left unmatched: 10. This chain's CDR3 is CASSQEDTGVRAYEQYF. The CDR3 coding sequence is TGTGCCAGCAGCCAAGAAGACACAGGGGTCCGAGCCTACGAGCAGTACTTC.

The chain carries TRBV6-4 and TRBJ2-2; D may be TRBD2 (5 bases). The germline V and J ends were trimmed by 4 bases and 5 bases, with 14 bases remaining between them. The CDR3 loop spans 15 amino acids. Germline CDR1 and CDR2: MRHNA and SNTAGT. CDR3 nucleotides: TGTGCCAGCAGTGTGGCGGCAGGAGGTACCGGGGAGCTGTTTTTT. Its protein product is CASSVAAGGTGELFF.

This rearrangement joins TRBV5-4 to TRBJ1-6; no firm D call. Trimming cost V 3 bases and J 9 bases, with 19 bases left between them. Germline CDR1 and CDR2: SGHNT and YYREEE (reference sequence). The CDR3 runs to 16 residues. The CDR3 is CASSSFLVGMGSPLHF. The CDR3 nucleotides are TGTGCCAGCAGCTCCTTTCTAGTCGGGATGGGTTCACCCCTCCACTTT.

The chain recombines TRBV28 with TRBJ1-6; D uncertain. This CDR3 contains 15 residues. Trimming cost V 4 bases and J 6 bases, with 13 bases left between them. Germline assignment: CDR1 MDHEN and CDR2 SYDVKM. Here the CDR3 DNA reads TGTGCCAGCAGTTCTCTTGGCAGGAGTAATTCACCCCTCCACTTT. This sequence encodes CASSSLGRSNSPLHF.

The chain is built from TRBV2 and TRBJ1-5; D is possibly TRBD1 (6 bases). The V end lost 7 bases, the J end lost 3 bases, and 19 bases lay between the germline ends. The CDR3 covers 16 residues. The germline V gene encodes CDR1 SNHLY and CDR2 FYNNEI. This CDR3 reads CASKGLGTGTNQPQHF. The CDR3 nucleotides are TGTGCCAGCAAAGGTCTTGGTACAGGGACCAATCAGCCCCAGCATTTT. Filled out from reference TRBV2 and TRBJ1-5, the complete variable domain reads EPEVTQTPSHQVTQMGQEVILRCVPISNHLYFYWYRQILGQKVEFLVSFYNNEISEKSEIFDDQFSVERPDGSNFTLKIRSTKLEDSAMYFCASKGLGTGTNQPQHFGDGTRLSIL.

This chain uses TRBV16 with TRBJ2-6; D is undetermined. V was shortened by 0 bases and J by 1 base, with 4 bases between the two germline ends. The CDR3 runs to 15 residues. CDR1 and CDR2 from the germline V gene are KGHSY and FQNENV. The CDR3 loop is CASSQSGSGANVLTF. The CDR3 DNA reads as TGTGCCAGCAGCCAATCGGGGTCTGGGGCCAACGTCCTGACTTTC.

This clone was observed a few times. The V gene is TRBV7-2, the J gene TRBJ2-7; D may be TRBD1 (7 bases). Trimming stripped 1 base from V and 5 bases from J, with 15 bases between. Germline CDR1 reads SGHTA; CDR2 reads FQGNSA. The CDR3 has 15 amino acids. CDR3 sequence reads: CASSLGDREAHEQYF. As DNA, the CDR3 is TGTGCCAGCAGCTTAGGCGACAGGGAGGCCCACGAGCAGTACTTC.

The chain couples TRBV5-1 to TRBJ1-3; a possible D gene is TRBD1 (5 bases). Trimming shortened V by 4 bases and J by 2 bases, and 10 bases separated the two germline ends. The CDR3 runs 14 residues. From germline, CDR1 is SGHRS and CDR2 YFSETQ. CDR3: CASSLRDPGNTIYF. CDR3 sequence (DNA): TGCGCCAGCAGCCTCCGGGACCCTGGAAACACCATATATTTT. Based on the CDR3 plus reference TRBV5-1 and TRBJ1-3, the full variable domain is KAGVTQTPRYLIKTRGQQVTLSCSPISGHRSVSWYQQTPGQGLQFLFEYFSETQRNKGNFPGRFSGRQFSNSRSEMNVSTLELGDSALYLCASSLRDPGNTIYFGEGSWLTVV.

CDR3 DNA sequence: TGTGCCAGTAGTACGGGACAGGGGGACAGGCAGCCCCAGCATTTT. This codes for CASSTGQGDRQPQHF. The chain joins TRBV19 to TRBJ1-5, with 11 bases matching TRBD1. The ends lost 4 bases at V and 7 bases at J; junction bases unmatched: 6. This CDR3 has 15 amino acids. The germline CDR1 and CDR2 sequences are LNHDA and SQIVND (reference sequence).

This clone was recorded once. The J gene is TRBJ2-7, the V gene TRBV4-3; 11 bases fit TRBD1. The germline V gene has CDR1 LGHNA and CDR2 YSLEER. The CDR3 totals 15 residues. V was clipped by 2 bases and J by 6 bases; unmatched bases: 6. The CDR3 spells CASSQNRDRGAEQYF. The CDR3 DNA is TGCGCCAGCAGCCAAAACCGGGACAGGGGGGCCGAGCAGTACTTC.

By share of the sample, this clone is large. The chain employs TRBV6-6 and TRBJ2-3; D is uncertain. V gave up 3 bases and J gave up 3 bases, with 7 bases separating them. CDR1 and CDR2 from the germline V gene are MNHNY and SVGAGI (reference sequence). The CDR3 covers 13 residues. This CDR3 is CASSYTETDTQYF. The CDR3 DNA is TGTGCCAGCAGTTATACCGAGACAGATACGCAGTATTTT.

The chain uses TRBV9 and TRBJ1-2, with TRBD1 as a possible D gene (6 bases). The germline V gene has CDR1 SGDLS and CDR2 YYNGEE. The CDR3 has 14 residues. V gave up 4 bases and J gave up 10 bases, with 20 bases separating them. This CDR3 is CASSHTGTTWNYTF. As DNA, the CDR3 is TGTGCCAGCAGCCATACCGGGACAACCTGGAACTACACCTTC.

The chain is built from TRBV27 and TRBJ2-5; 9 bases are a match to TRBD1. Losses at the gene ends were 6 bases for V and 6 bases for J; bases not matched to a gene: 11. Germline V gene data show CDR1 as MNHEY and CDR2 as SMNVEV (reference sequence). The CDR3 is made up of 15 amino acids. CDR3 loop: CASSPDRGSRKTQYF. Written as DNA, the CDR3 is TGTGCCAGCAGCCCGGACAGGGGAAGTAGAAAGACCCAGTACTTC.

CDR3 in amino acids: CASSYAGNYNSPLHF. As DNA, the CDR3 is TGTGCCAGCAGTTACGCAGGAAACTATAATTCACCCCTCCACTTT. The V and J genes are TRBV6-6 and TRBJ1-6; no definite D call. V was shortened by 2 bases and J by 3 bases, with 8 bases between the two germline ends. CDR3 length: 15 residues. Germline V gene sequence: CDR1 MNHNY, CDR2 SVGAGI (reference sequence).

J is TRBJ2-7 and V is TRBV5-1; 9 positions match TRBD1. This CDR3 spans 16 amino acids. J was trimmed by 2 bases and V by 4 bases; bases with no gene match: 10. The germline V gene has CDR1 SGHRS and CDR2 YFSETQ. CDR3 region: CASSHTAGTGPYEQYF. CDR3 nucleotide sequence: TGCGCCAGCAGCCATACCGCCGGGACAGGGCCCTACGAGCAGTACTTC.

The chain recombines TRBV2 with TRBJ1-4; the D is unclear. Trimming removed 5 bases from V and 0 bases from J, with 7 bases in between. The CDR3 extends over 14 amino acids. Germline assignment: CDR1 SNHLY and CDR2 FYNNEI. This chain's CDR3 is CASSPRSTNEKLFF. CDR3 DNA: TGTGCCAGCAGTCCGCGGTCAACTAATGAAAAACTGTTTTTT.